Below, one T cell receptor beta chain is given with its context. As yet, its antigen is unknown. The data derive from a study of a mutant IDH1 vaccine in newly diagnosed glioma. Study details: Initiation of the vaccine course occurred 4-6 weeks after radiotherapy alone, or alongside temozolomide cycles. The treated population exhibited a male proportion of about 62%, a female proportion of 37.5%, and a mean age of roughly 41 years.

General study findings and limits: Pseudoprogression apparently lacked any relation to changes in top peripheral T cell clonotypes.

This sample's time point: week 5, during vaccination. In the vaccine, a single dose held 300 ug of the mutant IDH1 20-mer peptide, along with topical imiquimod. Newly diagnosed WHO grade 3 or 4 IDH1-mutant, ATRX-lost astrocytomas were identified in the donors. The protocol was immunoSEQ multiplex PCR, while the TCRdb copy is restricted to in-frame clones and leaves out a portion. The table records approximately 32,000 clones, 50% to 60% of them present only once. This clonotype was sampled from a woman younger than 35 with glioma. The sample was PBMCs, taken from a glioma patient whose treatment included an IDH1 peptide vaccine.

The CDR3 DNA follows: TGTGCCAGCAGCTCTAGCAGGCGGGGAACCGGTTCACCCCTCCACTTT. Protein: CASSSSRRGTGSPLHF. The V gene is TRBV5-6, the J gene TRBJ1-6; D not resolved. Germline V gives CDR1 SGHDT, CDR2 YYEEEE. This CDR3 has 16 amino acids. Trimming took 3 bases from V and 9 from J, leaving 19 bases between them. Full variable domain (missing parts from reference TRBV5-6 and TRBJ1-6): DAGVTQSPTHLIKTRGQQVTLRCSPKSGHDTVSWYQQALGQGPQFIFQYYEEEERQRGNFPDRFSGHQFPNYSSELNVNALLLGDSALYLCASSSSRRGTGSPLHFGNGTRLTVT.